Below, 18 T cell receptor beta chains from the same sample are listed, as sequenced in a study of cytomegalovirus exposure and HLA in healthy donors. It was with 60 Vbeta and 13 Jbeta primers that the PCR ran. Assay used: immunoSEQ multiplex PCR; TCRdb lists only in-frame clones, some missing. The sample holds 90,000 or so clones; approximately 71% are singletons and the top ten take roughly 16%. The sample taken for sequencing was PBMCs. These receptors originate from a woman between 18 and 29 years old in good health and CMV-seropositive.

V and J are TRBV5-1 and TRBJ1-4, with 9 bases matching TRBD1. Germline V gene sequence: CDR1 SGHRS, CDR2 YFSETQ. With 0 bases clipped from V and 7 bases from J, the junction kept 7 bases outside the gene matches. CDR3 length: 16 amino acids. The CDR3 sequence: CASSLGGTGIGEKLFF. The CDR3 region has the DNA TGCGCCAGCAGCTTGGGGGGGACAGGGATTGGTGAAAAACTGTTTTTT.

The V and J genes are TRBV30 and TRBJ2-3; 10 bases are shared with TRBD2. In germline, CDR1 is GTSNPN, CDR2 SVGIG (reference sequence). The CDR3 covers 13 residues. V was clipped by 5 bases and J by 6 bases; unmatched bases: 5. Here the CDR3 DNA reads TGTGCCTGGGGAGCGGGAGGGCCCGATACGCAGTATTTT. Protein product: CAWGAGGPDTQYF.

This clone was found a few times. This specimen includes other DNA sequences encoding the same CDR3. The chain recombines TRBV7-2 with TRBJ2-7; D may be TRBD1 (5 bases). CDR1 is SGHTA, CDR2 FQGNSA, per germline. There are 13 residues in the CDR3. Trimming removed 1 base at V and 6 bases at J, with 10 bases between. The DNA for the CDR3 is TGTGCCAGCAGCTTAGAACAGGTTGGCGAGCAGTACTTC. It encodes CASSLEQVGEQYF.

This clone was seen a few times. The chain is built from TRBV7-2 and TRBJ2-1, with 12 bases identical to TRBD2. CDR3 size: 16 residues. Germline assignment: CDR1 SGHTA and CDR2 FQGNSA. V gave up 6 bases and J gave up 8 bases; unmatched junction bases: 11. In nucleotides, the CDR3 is TGTGCCAGCAGAGCGAGGGCTAGCGGGGGGGCGGATGAGCAGTTCTTC. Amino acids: CASRARASGGADEQFF.

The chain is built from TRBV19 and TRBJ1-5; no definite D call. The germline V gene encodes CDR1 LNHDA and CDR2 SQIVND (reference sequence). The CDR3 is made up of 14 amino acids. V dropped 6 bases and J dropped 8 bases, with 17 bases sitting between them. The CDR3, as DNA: TGTGCCAGTAGGGAACGGGGAGTGGGAAAGCCCCAGCATTTT. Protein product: CASRERGVGKPQHF.

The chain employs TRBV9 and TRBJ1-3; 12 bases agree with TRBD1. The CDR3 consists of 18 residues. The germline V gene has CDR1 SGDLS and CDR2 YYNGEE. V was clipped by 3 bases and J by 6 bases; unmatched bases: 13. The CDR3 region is CASSAFFPGQGAENTIYF. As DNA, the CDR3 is TGTGCCAGCAGCGCGTTCTTTCCGGGACAGGGGGCCGAAAACACCATATATTTT.

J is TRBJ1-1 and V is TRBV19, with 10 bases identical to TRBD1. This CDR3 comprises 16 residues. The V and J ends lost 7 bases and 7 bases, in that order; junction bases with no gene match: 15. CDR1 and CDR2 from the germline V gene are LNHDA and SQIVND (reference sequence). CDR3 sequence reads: CASTFGPGQGFSEAFF. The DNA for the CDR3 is TGTGCCAGTACATTCGGACCGGGACAGGGGTTTAGTGAAGCTTTCTTT.

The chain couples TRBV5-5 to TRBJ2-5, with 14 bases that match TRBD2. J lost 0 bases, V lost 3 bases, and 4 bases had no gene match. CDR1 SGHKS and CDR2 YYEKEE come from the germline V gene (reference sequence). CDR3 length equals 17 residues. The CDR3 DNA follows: TGTGCCAGCAGCTGGGGACTAGCGGGGGTCCACCAAGAGACCCAGTACTTC. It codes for CASSWGLAGVHQETQYF.

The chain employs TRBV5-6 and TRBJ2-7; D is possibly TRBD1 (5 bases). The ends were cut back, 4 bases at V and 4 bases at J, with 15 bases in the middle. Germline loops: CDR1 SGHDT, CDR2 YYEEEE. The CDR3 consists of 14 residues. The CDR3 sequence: CASSQRQGWYEQYF. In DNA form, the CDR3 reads TGTGCCAGCAGCCAACGGCAGGGCTGGTACGAGCAGTACTTC.

The CDR3 sequence is CASITSGGDTQYF. In DNA form, the CDR3 reads TGTGCCAGCATTACTAGCGGGGGAGATACGCAGTATTTT. The chain recombines TRBV6-1 with TRBJ2-3; 11 nucleotides line up with TRBD2. The CDR3 totals 13 residues. V trimming: 7 bases; J trimming: 5 bases; junction bases outside the gene matches: 2. Germline V gene data show CDR1 as MNHNS and CDR2 as SASEGT.

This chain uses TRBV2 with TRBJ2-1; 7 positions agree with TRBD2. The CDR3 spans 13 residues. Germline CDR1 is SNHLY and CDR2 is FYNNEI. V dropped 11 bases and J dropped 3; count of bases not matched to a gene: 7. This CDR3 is CACGGRVYNEQFF. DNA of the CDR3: TGTGCCTGCGGGGGAAGGGTCTACAATGAGCAGTTCTTC.

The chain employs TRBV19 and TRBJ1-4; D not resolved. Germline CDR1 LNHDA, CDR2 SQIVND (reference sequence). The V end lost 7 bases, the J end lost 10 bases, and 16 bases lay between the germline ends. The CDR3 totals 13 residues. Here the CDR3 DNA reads TGTGCCAGTAACGCGGGAGGTGCAGGAAAACTGTTTTTT. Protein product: CASNAGGAGKLFF.

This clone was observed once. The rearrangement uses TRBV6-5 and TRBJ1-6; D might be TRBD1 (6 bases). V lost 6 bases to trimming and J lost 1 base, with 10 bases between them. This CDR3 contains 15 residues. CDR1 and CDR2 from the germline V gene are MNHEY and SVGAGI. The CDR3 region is CASRGRGSYNSPLHF. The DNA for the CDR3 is TGTGCCAGCAGAGGAAGGGGGTCCTATAATTCACCCCTCCACTTT.

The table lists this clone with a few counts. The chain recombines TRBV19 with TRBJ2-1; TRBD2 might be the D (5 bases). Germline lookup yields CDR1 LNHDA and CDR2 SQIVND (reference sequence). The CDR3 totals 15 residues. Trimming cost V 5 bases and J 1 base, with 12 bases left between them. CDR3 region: CASSPSGMSYNEQFF. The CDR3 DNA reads TGTGCCAGTAGTCCGTCGGGGATGTCCTACAATGAGCAGTTCTTC.

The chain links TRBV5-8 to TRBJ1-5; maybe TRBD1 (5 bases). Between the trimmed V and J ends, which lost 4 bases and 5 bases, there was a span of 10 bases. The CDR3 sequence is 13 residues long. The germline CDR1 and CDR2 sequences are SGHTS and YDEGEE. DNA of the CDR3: TGTGCCAGCAGCCTGCAGGGTTATCAGCCCCAGCATTTT. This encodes CASSLQGYQPQHF.

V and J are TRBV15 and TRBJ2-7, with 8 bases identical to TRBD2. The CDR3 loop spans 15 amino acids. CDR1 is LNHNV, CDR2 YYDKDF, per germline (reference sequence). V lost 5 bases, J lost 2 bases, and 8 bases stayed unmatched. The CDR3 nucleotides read TGTGCCACCAGCGAGCCGGGCGGGAGGCCCTACGAGCAGTACTTC. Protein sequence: CATSEPGGRPYEQYF. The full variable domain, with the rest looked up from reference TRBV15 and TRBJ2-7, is DAMVIQNPRYQVTQFGKPVTLSCSQTLNHNVMYWYQQKSSQAPKLLFHYYDKDFNNEADTPDNFQSRRPNTSFCFLDIRSPGLGDTAMYLCATSEPGGRPYEQYFGPGTRLTVT.

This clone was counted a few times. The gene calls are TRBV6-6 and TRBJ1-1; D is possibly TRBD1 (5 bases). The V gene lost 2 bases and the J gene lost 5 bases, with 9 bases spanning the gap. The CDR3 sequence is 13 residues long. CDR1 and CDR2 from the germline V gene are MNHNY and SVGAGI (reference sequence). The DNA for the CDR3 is TGTGCCAGCAGTTACCCGGGGGGAACTGAAGCTTTCTTT. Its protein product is CASSYPGGTEAFF.

CDR3 in amino acids: CSATGDSNQPQHF. CDR3 coding DNA: TGCAGCGCAACAGGGGATAGCAATCAGCCCCAGCATTTT. This chain uses TRBV29-1 with TRBJ1-5, with TRBD1 matching over 7 bases. Germline CDR1 and CDR2: SQVTM and ANQGSEA. The J segment lost 0 bases and the V segment lost 7 bases, leaving 3 bases of the junction unmatched. The length of the CDR3 is 13 residues.